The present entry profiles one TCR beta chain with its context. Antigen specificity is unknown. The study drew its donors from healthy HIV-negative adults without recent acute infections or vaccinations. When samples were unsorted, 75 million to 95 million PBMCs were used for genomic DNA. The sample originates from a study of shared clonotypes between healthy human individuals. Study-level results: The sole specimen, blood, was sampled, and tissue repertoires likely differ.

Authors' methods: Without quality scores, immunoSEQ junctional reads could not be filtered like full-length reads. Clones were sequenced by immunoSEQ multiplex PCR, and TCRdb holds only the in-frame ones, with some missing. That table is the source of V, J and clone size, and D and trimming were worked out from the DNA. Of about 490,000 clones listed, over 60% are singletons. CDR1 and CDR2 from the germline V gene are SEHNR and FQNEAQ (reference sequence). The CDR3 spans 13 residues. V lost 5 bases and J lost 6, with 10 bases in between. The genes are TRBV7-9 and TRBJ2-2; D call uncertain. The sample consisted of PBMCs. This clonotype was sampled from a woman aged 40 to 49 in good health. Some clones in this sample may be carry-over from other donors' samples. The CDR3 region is CASSPLGSGELFF. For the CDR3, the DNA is TGTGCCAGCAGCCCTTTAGGGTCCGGGGAGCTGTTTTTT. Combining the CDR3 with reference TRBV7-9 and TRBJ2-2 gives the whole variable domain DTGVSQNPRHKITKRGQNVTFRCDPISEHNRLYWYRQTLGQGPEFLTYFQNEAQLEKSRLLSDRFSAERPKGSFSTLEIQRTEQGDSAMYLCASSPLGSGELFFGEGSRLTVL.